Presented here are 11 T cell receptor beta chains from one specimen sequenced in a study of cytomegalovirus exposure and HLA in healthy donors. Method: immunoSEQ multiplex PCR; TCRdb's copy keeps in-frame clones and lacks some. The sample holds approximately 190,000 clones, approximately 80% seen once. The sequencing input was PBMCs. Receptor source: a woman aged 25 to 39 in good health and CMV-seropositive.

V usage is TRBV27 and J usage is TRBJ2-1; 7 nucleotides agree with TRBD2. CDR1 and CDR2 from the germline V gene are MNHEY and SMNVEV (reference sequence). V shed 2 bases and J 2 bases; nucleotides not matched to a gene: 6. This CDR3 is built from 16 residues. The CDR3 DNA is TGTGCCAGCAGTTTAAGGCCTAGCGGAGCCTACAATGAGCAGTTCTTC. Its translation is CASSLRPSGAYNEQFF.

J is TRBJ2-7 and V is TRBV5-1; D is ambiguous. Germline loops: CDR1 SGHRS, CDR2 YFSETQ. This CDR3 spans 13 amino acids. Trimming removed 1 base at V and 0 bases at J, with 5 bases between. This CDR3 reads CASSLTASYEQYF. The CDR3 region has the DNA TGCGCCAGCAGCTTGACAGCCTCCTACGAGCAGTACTTC.

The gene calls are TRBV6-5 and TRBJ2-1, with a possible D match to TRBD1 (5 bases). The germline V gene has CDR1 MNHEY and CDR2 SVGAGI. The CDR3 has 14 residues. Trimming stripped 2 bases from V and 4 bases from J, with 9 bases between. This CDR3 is CASSYRTLYNEQFF. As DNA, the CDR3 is TGTGCCAGCAGTTACCGGACACTATACAATGAGCAGTTCTTC.

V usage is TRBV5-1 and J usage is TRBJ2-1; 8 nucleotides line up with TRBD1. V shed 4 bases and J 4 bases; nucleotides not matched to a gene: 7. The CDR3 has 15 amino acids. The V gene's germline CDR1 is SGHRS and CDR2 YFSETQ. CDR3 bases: TGCGCCAGCAGCCTACAGGGGGACCTTTACAATGAGCAGTTCTTC. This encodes CASSLQGDLYNEQFF.

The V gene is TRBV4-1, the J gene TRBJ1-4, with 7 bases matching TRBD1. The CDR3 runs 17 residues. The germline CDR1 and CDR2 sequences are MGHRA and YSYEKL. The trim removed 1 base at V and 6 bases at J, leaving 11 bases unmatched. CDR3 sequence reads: CASSQVARGYGDEKLFF. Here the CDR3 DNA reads TGCGCCAGCAGCCAAGTCGCCAGGGGGTACGGGGATGAAAAACTGTTTTTT.

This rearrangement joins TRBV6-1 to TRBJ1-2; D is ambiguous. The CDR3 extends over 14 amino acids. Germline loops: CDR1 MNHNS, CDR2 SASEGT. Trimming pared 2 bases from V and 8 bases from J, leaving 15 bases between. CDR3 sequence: CASSEIGGREGYTF. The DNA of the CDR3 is TGTGCCAGCAGTGAAATCGGAGGGCGGGAGGGCTACACCTTC.

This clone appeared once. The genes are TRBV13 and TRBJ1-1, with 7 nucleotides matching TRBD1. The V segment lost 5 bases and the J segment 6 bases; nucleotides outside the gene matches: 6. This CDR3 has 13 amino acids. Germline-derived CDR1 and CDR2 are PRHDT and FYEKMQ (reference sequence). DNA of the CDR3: TGTGCCAGCAGCCAAACAGGGGTTTCTGAAGCTTTCTTT. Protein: CASSQTGVSEAFF.

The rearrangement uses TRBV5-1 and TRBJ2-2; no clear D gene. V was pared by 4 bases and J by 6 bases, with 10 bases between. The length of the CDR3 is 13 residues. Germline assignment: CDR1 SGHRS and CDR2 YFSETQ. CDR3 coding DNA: TGCGCCAGCAGCCTGGCCGTCGCCGGGGAGCTGTTTTTT. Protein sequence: CASSLAVAGELFF.

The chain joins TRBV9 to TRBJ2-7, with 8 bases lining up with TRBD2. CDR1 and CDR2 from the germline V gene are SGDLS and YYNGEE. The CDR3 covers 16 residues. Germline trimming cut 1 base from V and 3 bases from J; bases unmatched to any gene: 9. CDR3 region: CASSVSPTTSDYEQYF. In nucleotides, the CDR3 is TGTGCCAGCAGCGTATCCCCGACGACTAGCGACTACGAGCAGTACTTC.

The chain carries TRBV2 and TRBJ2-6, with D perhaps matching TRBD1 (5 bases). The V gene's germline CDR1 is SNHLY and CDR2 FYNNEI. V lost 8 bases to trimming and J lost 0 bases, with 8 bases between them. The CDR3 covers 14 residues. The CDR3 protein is CASRTISGANVLTF. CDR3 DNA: TGTGCCAGCCGGACAATCTCTGGGGCCAACGTCCTGACTTTC.

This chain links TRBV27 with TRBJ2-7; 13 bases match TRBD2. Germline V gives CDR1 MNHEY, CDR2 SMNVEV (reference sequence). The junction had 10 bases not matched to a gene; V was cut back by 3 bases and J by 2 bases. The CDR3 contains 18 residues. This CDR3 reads CASSLRTSGSSRAYEQYF. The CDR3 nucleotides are TGTGCCAGCAGTTTGAGGACTAGCGGGAGTTCCCGAGCCTACGAGCAGTACTTC.